The 10 T cell receptor beta chains below were found in one sample sequenced in a study of CD8 T cells in Susac syndrome. Reverse transcription of roughly 0.5 to 1 ug RNA was performed with random hexamers. Each CDR3 protein gets one entry after TCRdb re-called the immunoSEQ multiplex PCR reads with MiXCR. This table has a few hundred thousand distinct CDR3 sequences, 85% to 95% appearing once. The sample comprised CD4+ T cells from PBMCs. These receptors were taken from a human donor with Susac syndrome.

The chain recombines TRBV4-1 with TRBJ1-2, with TRBD1 matching over 9 bases. The germline V gene encodes CDR1 MGHRA and CDR2 YSYEKL. The CDR3 is 17 residues long. V gave up 0 bases and J gave up 4 bases; unmatched junction bases: 9. The chain's CDR3 is CASSQEEQGARSYGYTF. CDR3 nucleotides: TGCGCCAGCAGCCAAGAAGAACAGGGGGCGCGAAGCTATGGCTACACCTTC.

V and J are TRBV9 and TRBJ2-4; D perhaps matches TRBD2 (5 bases). V was shortened by 0 bases and J by 8 bases, with 15 bases between the two germline ends. The CDR3 contains 15 residues. Germline CDR1 and CDR2: SGDLS and YYNGEE. The CDR3 nucleotides are TGTGCCAGCAGCGTAGTCGGGGATCAGCGCGACATTCAGTACTTC. Protein sequence: CASSVVGDQRDIQYF.

V and J are TRBV20-1 and TRBJ2-4, with TRBD2 identical over 14 bases. Germline V lookup: CDR1 DFQATT, CDR2 SNEGSKA (reference sequence). The CDR3 is 17 residues long. The trim removed 1 base at V and 3 bases at J, leaving 5 bases unmatched. The CDR3 coding sequence is TGCAGTGCTAGAGGACTAGCGGGGGGGCCGGGCAAAAACATTCAGTACTTC. This translates into CSARGLAGGPGKNIQYF.

The chain carries TRBV6-1 and TRBJ1-6; TRBD1 is a possible D gene (5 bases). The CDR3 totals 17 residues. Germline CDR1 MNHNS, CDR2 SASEGT. The ends were cut back, 1 base at V and 10 bases at J, with 20 bases in the middle. CDR3 in amino acids: CASSEVGTDHPPSPLHF. CDR3 nucleotides: TGTGCCAGCAGTGAAGTTGGGACGGACCATCCACCATCACCCCTCCACTTT.

The V call is TRBV5-1, the J call TRBJ1-1; 9 positions agree with TRBD1. The CDR3 spans 17 residues. Germline trimming cut 3 bases from V and 3 bases from J; bases unmatched to any gene: 12. Germline loops: CDR1 SGHRS, CDR2 YFSETQ. The CDR3 sequence: CASSSRGTGWRDTEAFF. DNA of the CDR3: TGCGCCAGCAGCTCGCGGGGGACAGGGTGGAGGGACACTGAAGCTTTCTTT.

This rearrangement joins TRBV6-4 to TRBJ2-1, with D unclear. There are 15 residues in the CDR3. V was cut by 0 bases and J by 8 bases, with 14 bases left in between. Per germline, CDR1 MRHNA and CDR2 SNTAGT. The CDR3 sequence: CASSDSSSPRDEQFF. The CDR3 DNA is TGTGCCAGCAGTGACTCGTCGAGCCCTCGGGATGAGCAGTTCTTC.

The count of this clonotype is one. The V gene is TRBV5-1, the J gene TRBJ2-7; 7 bases agree with TRBD2. V lost 3 bases and J lost 1; bases outside the gene matches: 4. Germline CDR1 and CDR2: SGHRS and YFSETQ. CDR3 length equals 14 residues. CDR3 nucleotides: TGCGCCAGCAGCTGGGCGGGAGTTTCCTACGAGCAGTACTTC. Protein: CASSWAGVSYEQYF.

The gene calls are TRBV28 and TRBJ2-7; 8 positions agree with TRBD2. The V gene's germline CDR1 is MDHEN and CDR2 SYDVKM. This CDR3 spans 14 amino acids. Germline trimming cut 7 bases from V and 5 bases from J; bases unmatched to any gene: 10. The CDR3 DNA follows: TGTGCCAGCAAGAGGACGGGGGGGCCCCACGAGCAGTACTTC. Translating gives CASKRTGGPHEQYF. Filled out from reference TRBV28 and TRBJ2-7, the complete variable domain reads DVKVTQSSRYLVKRTGEKVFLECVQDMDHENMFWYRQDPGLGLRLIYFSYDVKMKEKGDIPEGYSVSREKKERFSLILESASTNQTSMYLCASKRTGGPHEQYFGPGTRLTVT.

The rearrangement links TRBV30 to TRBJ2-5; TRBD1 agrees at 8 bases. This CDR3 region has 18 residues. Germline CDR1 GTSNPN, CDR2 SVGIG (reference sequence). The V gene end was trimmed by 2 bases and the J gene end by 2 bases; junction bases not matched to a gene: 16. CDR3 in amino acids: CAWSYGPRGRLEQETQYF. The CDR3 DNA sequence: TGTGCCTGGAGTTATGGTCCCAGGGGGCGACTCGAACAAGAGACCCAGTACTTC.

The rearrangement joins TRBV20-1 to TRBJ1-5; D remains unclear. The germline V gene has CDR1 DFQATT and CDR2 SNEGSKA (reference sequence). This CDR3 comprises 13 residues. Trimming removed 5 bases at V and 4 bases at J, with 12 bases between. The CDR3 DNA sequence: TGCAGTGCTGGATTAGGAGGGAATCAGCCCCAGCATTTT. Translating it yields CSAGLGGNQPQHF.